These T cell receptor beta chains were read from a single sample in a study of cytomegalovirus exposure and HLA in healthy donors. The data were produced by immunoSEQ multiplex PCR, yet TCRdb's version contains in-frame clones alone and is incomplete. The table lists 150,000 to 200,000 clones, roughly 70% of them singletons, with approximately 3.1% in the top ten. Specimen: PBMCs. All receptors come from a woman aged 50 to 60 in good health and CMV-seropositive. Each CDR3 is given with its conserved first and last residue. D genes are given only for firm matches. Expanded clones get a size class; other rows say once, few or many, or leave the size out.

len	v_gene	abundance	j_gene	d_gene	CDR3nt	CDR3aa
13	TRBV27	-	TRBJ1-1	TRBD1	TGTGCCAGCAGTCCACAGGGGCGGACTGAAGCTTTCTTT	CASSPQGRTEAFF
13	TRBV7-9	-	TRBJ1-6	-	TGTGCCAGCAGCTTACCGGGGAGGTCACCCCTCCACTTT	CASSLPGRSPLHF
14	TRBV6-6	once	TRBJ1-2	-	TGTGCCAGCAGACGTACGGACTCAAACTATGGCTACACCTTC	CASRRTDSNYGYTF
15	TRBV5-4	-	TRBJ2-5	TRBD2	TGTGCCAGCAGCTTTAGTAGCGGGGTTATAGAGACCCAGTACTTC	CASSFSSGVIETQYF
16	TRBV19	-	TRBJ1-1	-	TGTGCCAGTAGTGCCTGGACAGTCGGTTTGAACACTGAAGCTTTCTTT	CASSAWTVGLNTEAFF
14	TRBV5-1	once	TRBJ1-2	TRBD1	TGCGCCAGCAGCTTGGGTCGGGACAGTGGGTCCTACACCTTC	CASSLGRDSGSYTF
14	TRBV5-4	-	TRBJ1-1	-	TGTGCCAGCAGCTCCCAGGGTATTAACACTGAAGCTTTCTTT	CASSSQGINTEAFF
15	TRBV6-1	-	TRBJ2-5	TRBD2	TGTGCCAGCAGTGGGGGGCGGGGGGGCTGGGAGACCCAGTACTTC	CASSGGRGGWETQYF
12	TRBV29-1	-	TRBJ1-1	TRBD1	TGCAGCGTTGATGCACAGGGGGCTGAAGCTTTCTTT	CSVDAQGAEAFF
15	TRBV18	-	TRBJ2-2	-	TGTGCCAGCTCACCTTCACTAACGAACACCGGGGAGCTGTTTTTT	CASSPSLTNTGELFF
14	TRBV7-2	-	TRBJ1-2	TRBD1	TGTGCCAGCAGCGCGACTCCTTGGGACAGCGACCTCACCTTC	CASSATPWDSDLTF
14	TRBV19	-	TRBJ1-5	-	TGTGCCAGTAGTGGCAGGGGATTCGGACAGCCCCAGCATTTT	CASSGRGFGQPQHF
16	TRBV7-9	once	TRBJ2-1	TRBD1	TGTGCCAGCAGCTTAGGGTCAGGGGGCGCTTACAATGAGCAGTTCTTC	CASSLGSGGAYNEQFF
17	TRBV7-9	once	TRBJ2-7	TRBD1	TGTGCCAGCAGCTTAAGGGACGGGACAGCGGACTCCTACGAGCAGTACTTC	CASSLRDGTADSYEQYF
15	TRBV30	-	TRBJ1-2	TRBD1	TGTGCCTGGAGTGAGACAGGGGGCGGTGGCTATGGCTACACCTTC	CAWSETGGGGYGYTF
15	TRBV15	-	TRBJ1-6	TRBD1	TGTGCCACCAGCCCACGGACAGGGGATAATTCACCCCTCCACTTT	CATSPRTGDNSPLHF
16	TRBV5-6	-	TRBJ2-5	TRBD2	TGTGCCAGCAGCGATGGACTAGCGGGGTTTTTGGGGACCCAGTACTTC	CASSDGLAGFLGTQYF
13	TRBV11-2	-	TRBJ2-4	-	TGTGCCAGCAGCTTAAGATCAGGGCCCATTCAGTACTTC	CASSLRSGPIQYF
17	TRBV6-1	-	TRBJ1-5	TRBD1	TGTGCCAGCAGTGCTAAGACAGGGGCGTTTCAAAATCAGCCCCAGCATTTT	CASSAKTGAFQNQPQHF
15	TRBV5-5	few	TRBJ2-3	-	TGTGCCAGCAGCTTGGTAATAGTCAGCACAGATACGCAGTATTTT	CASSLVIVSTDTQYF
15	TRBV6-1	-	TRBJ1-3	-	TGTGCCAGCAGGATGACAGAGGACTCTGGAAACACCATATATTTT	CASRMTEDSGNTIYF
14	TRBV10-2	once	TRBJ2-5	TRBD2	TGCGCCAGCAGTGAGACGGGGGGGTGGAAGACCCAGTACTTC	CASSETGGWKTQYF